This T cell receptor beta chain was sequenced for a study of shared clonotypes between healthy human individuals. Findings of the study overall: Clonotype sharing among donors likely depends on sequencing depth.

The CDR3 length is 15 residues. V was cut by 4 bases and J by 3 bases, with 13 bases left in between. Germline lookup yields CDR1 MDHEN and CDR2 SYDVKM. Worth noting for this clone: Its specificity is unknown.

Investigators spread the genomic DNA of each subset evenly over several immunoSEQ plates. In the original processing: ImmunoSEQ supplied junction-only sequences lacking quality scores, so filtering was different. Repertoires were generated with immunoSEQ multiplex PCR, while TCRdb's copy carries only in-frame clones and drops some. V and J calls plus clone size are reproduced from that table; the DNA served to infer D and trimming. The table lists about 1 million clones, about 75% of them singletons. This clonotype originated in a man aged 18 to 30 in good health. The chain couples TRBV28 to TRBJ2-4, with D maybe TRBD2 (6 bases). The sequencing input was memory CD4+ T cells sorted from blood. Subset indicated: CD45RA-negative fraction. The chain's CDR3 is CASSSAEGGKNIQYF. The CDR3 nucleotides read TGTGCCAGCAGTTCCGCGGAGGGTGGCAAAAACATTCAGTACTTC.